The sequence of this T cell receptor (beta chain) was determined in a study of shared clonotypes between healthy human individuals. Assay: immunoSEQ multiplex PCR; the TCRdb copy retains only in-frame clones and omits some. The sample yields roughly 590,000 clones, less than 97% seen once. The V gene's germline CDR1 is MNHEY and CDR2 SMNVEV (reference sequence). J gave up 6 bases and V 5 bases, and 0 bases lay outside the gene matches. CDR3 length equals 13 residues. The naive CD8 fraction comprised CD45RO-negative cells positively selected for CCR7 and excluded terminally differentiated effector memory CD45RA+ cells. Comments on this clone: The same CDR3 also results from other DNA sequences found in this sample.

This receptor was obtained from a woman in her 30s in good health. This sequence joins TRBV27 and TRBJ2-1; 11 nucleotides align to TRBD1. Source material: naive CD8+ T cells sorted from blood. For the CDR3, the DNA is TGTGCCAGCAGTGGGACAGGGGGCAATGAGCAGTTCTTC. Amino acids: CASSGTGGNEQFF.